Listed below are T cell receptor beta chains from one sample, sequenced in a study of control samples from healthy donors and cancer patients. TCRdb's copy holds only in-frame clones and misses some; the assay was immunoSEQ multiplex PCR. The sample holds about 180,000 clones, around 94% seen once. The specimen sequenced was blood. The receptor source for this set is a man aged 30-40 years in good health. Each CDR3 is given without its conserved first and last residue. D genes are given only for firm matches.

CDR3aa,j_gene,v_gene,len,d_gene
ASSPLRVSEKLF,TRBJ1-4,TRBV18,12,NA
ASSFPGDKGTDTQY,TRBJ2-3,TRBV5-1,14,NA
ASSLTGGAFQPQH,TRBJ1-5,TRBV5-1,13,TRBD1
ASRDGNTEAF,TRBJ1-1,TRBV6-4,10,NA
ASSLVARTNSYEQY,TRBJ2-7,TRBV7-6,14,NA
ASSLSGGGVSYEQY,TRBJ2-7,TRBV5-4,14,NA
ASSQDRQGLSYGYT,TRBJ1-2,TRBV4-3,14,TRBD1
ASSGRGLEKLF,TRBJ1-4,TRBV30,11,NA
ASSVYGPSSGAFTDTQY,TRBJ2-3,TRBV2,17,TRBD2
ASSPQGVGAYT,TRBJ1-2,TRBV4-1,11,TRBD1
ASSRDRGFYNEQF,TRBJ2-1,TRBV19,13,TRBD1
AWRAVQETQY,TRBJ2-5,TRBV30,10,NA
ASSLVPDTANYGYT,TRBJ1-2,TRBV7-9,14,NA
ASSGGQGWETQY,TRBJ2-5,TRBV5-1,12,TRBD1
ASSQSAGNNEQY,TRBJ2-7,TRBV16,12,NA
ASSQDVAGTSLRGGELF,TRBJ2-2,TRBV4-2,17,TRBD2
ASGDPRSTSGVYNEQF,TRBJ2-1,TRBV12-5,16,TRBD2
ASSQVGGQMNTEAF,TRBJ1-1,TRBV4-1,14,TRBD1
ATRGGYDTQY,TRBJ2-3,TRBV27,10,NA
ASSVSGRRAYEQY,TRBJ2-7,TRBV2,13,TRBD2
ASSLEQGRYGYT,TRBJ1-2,TRBV5-6,12,TRBD1
ASSIRETQY,TRBJ2-5,TRBV12-3/TRBV12-4,9,NA
ASSTTGIGSEKLF,TRBJ1-4,TRBV6-5,13,TRBD1
ASSSRDREYGYT,TRBJ1-2,TRBV7-9,12,TRBD1
ASSPGQNTEAF,TRBJ1-1,TRBV18,11,NA
ASSISGVGNIQY,TRBJ2-4,TRBV19,12,NA
ASSPSGRGRRSGNTIY,TRBJ1-3,TRBV13,16,NA
ASSLAYFAGGPYTGELF,TRBJ2-2,TRBV7-2,17,TRBD2
ASSVAPGRGEQF,TRBJ2-1,TRBV9,12,TRBD2
ASSPLQPLSSYNSPLH,TRBJ1-6,TRBV18,16,NA
ACRGSGANVLT,TRBJ2-6,TRBV30,11,NA
ASSPRILSNRNMNTEAF,TRBJ1-1,TRBV4-1,17,NA
AWREGGRLDTQY,TRBJ2-3,TRBV30,12,TRBD2
ASSEREVIYEQY,TRBJ2-7,TRBV6-1,12,TRBD2
ASSSRTLQETQY,TRBJ2-5,TRBV19,12,NA
ASSYSLATPINTGELF,TRBJ2-2,TRBV6-2/TRBV6-3,16,NA
ASSPGQGPMGYT,TRBJ1-2,TRBV5-1,12,TRBD1
ASSLKSNTEAF,TRBJ1-1,TRBV19,11,NA
AWSDGGAYNEQF,TRBJ2-1,TRBV30,12,TRBD2
ASSSYYDSYNEKLF,TRBJ1-4,TRBV5-1,14,NA
ASTSGLAGGYLRDTQY,TRBJ2-3,TRBV19,16,TRBD2